The source of this T cell receptor (beta chain) is a study of technical replicates of blood from a handful of donors. Sequencing used immunoSEQ multiplex PCR; TCRdb keeps in-frame clones, though not all of them. Of almost 55,000 clones listed, approximately 94% are singletons. The sample consisted of T cells isolated from PBMCs. This sequence originates from a human donor in good health.

CDR3 protein: CASGAGGPGDTQYF. In DNA form, the CDR3 reads TGCGCCAGCGGAGCGGGAGGGCCCGGAGATACGCAGTATTTT. V gene TRBV10-1 combines with J gene TRBJ2-3; 10 bases match TRBD2. The trim removed 8 bases at V and 5 bases at J, leaving 7 bases unmatched. The CDR3 is made up of 14 amino acids. Germline V gene data show CDR1 as WNHNN and CDR2 as SYGVQD (reference sequence).